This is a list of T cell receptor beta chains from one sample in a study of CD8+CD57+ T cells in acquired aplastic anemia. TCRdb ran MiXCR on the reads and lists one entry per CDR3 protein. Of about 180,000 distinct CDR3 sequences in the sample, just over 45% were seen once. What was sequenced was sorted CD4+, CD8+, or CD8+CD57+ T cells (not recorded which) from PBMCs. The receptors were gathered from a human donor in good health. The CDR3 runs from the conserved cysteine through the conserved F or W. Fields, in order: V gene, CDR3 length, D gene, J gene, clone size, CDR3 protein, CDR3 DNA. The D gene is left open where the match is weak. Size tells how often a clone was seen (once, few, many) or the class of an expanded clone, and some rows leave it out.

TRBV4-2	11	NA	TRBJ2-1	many	CASSRNNEQFF	TGTGCCAGCAGCCGAAACAATGAGCAGTTCTTC
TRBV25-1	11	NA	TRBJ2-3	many	CASRRGDTQYF	TGTGCCAGCAGAAGAGGGGATACGCAGTATTTT
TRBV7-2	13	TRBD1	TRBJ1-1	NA	CASSSPDRPGAFF	TGTGCCAGCAGCTCACCGGACAGGCCGGGGGCTTTCTTT
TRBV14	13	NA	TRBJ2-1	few	CASSQDRVNEQFF	TGTGCCAGCAGCCAAGACAGGGTCAATGAGCAGTTCTTC
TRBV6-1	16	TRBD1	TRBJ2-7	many	CASSDYYRQGRYEQYF	TGTGCCAGCAGTGATTACTACCGACAGGGACGGTACGAGCAGTACTTC
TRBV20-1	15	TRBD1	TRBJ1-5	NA	CSVRTGGSSNQPQHF	TGCAGTGTCCGGACAGGGGGAAGTAGCAATCAGCCCCAGCATTTT
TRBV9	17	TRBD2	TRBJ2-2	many	CASSVSLAGEYTGELFF	TGTGCCAGCAGCGTATCACTAGCGGGAGAATACACCGGGGAGCTGTTTTTT
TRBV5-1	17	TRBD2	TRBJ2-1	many	CASSSGGLAGSYNEQFF	TGCGCCAGCAGCTCTGGCGGACTAGCGGGCTCCTACAATGAGCAGTTCTTC
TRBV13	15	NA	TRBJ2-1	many	CASSLSGRGSYEQFF	TGTGCCAGCAGTTTGAGCGGGCGAGGATCTTATGAGCAGTTCTTC
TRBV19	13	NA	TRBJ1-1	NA	CASSGRGAVEAFF	TGTGCCAGTAGTGGCCGGGGGGCAGTTGAAGCTTTCTTT
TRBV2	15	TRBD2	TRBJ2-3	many	CASSLLAGVSDTQYF	TGTGCCAGCAGCTTACTAGCGGGAGTCTCAGATACGCAGTATTTT
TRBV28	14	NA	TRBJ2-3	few	CASSSNRGTDTQYF	TGTGCCAGCAGTTCAAACAGGGGCACAGATACGCAGTATTTT
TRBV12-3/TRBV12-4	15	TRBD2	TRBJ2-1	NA	CASSRTSESPGEQFF	TGTGCCAGCAGTCGGACTAGCGAGAGTCCTGGGGAGCAGTTCTTC
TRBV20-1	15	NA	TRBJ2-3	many	CSARDNSGTGTQQYF	TGCAGTGCTAGAGATAACAGTGGGACCGGGACCCAGCAGTATTTT
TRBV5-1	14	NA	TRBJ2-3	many	CASSLAGAPDTQYF	TGCGCCAGCAGCTTGGCGGGGGCCCCAGATACGCAGTATTTT
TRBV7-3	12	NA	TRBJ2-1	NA	CASSSQSNEQFF	TGTGCCAGCAGCTCCCAAAGCAATGAGCAGTTCTTC
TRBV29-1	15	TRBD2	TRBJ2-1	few	CSVGLAGASYNEQFF	TGCAGCGTTGGTCTAGCGGGCGCCTCCTACAATGAGCAGTTCTTC
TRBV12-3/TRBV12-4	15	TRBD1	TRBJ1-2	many	CASSSQTGRRVGYTF	TGTGCCAGCAGTTCCCAGACAGGGAGGAGGGTTGGCTACACCTTC
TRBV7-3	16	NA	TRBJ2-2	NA	CASSPLGAPVAGELFF	TGTGCCAGCAGCCCCCTCGGGGCCCCGGTCGCCGGGGAGCTGTTTTTT
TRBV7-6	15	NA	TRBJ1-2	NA	CASSSFQQGYYGYTF	TGTGCCAGCAGCTCCTTTCAACAGGGATACTATGGCTACACCTTC
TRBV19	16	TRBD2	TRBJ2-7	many	CASRTTGTSDSYEQYF	TGTGCCAGTAGGACTACTGGGACTAGCGACTCCTACGAGCAGTACTTC
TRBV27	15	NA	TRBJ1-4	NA	CASSFSGAGNEKLFF	TGTGCCAGCAGTTTTAGCGGGGCCGGTAATGAAAAACTGTTTTTT
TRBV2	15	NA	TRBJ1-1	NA	CASSPRSGTNTEAFF	TGTGCCAGCTCACCACGATCAGGAACGAACACTGAAGCTTTCTTT
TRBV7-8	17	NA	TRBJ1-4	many	CASSLPRGRGANEKLFF	TGTGCCAGCAGCCTACCTCGAGGAAGGGGAGCTAATGAAAAACTGTTTTTT
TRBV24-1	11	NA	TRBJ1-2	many	CATSDWGGYTF	TGTGCCACCAGTGATTGGGGCGGCTACACCTTC
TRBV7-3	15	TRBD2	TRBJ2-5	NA	CASSSASGAQETQYF	TGTGCCAGCAGCTCGGCTAGCGGCGCGCAAGAGACCCAGTACTTC
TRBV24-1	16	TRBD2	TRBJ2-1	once	CAPSDSGLAGYSEQFF	TGTGCCCCCAGTGATTCGGGACTAGCGGGCTACAGTGAGCAGTTCTTC
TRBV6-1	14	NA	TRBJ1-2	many	CASRLAGSVYGYTF	TGTGCCAGCAGGCTCGCGGGGTCTGTATATGGCTACACCTTC
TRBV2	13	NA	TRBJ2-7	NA	CASSFIQAGEQYF	TGTGCCAGCAGCTTCATCCAGGCGGGCGAGCAGTACTTC
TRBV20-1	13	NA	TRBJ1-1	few	CSASDIVNTEAFF	TGCAGTGCCTCGGACATAGTGAACACTGAAGCTTTCTTT
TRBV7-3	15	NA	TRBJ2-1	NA	CASSLMSVSINEQFF	TGTGCCAGCAGCCTGATGTCGGTTAGTATCAATGAGCAGTTCTTC
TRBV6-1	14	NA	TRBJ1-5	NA	CASSETGSNQPQHF	TGTGCCAGCAGTGAAACCGGTAGCAATCAGCCCCAGCATTTT
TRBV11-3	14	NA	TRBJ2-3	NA	CASSLGDGTDTQYF	TGTGCCAGCAGCTTAGGGGATGGTACAGATACGCAGTATTTT
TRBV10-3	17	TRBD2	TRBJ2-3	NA	CAISESGSGRAKDTQYF	TGTGCCATCAGTGAGTCTGGGAGCGGGAGGGCCAAAGATACGCAGTATTTT
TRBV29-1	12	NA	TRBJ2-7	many	CSVAGASYEQYF	TGCAGCGTTGCGGGGGCGTCCTACGAGCAGTACTTC